This T cell receptor beta chain appears in the sequencing data of a study of blood T cell repertoires in COVID-19. Sequencing used immunoSEQ multiplex PCR; TCRdb keeps in-frame clones, though not all of them. The table lists about 330,000 clones, over 75% of them singletons. The CDR3 totals 11 residues. The V end lost 1 base, the J end lost 8 bases, and 5 bases lay between the germline ends. The V and J genes are TRBV12-3 or TRBV12-4 and TRBJ1-1; D unresolved. Specimen: peripheral blood. This TCR came from a woman aged 45-65 years with active or convalescent COVID-19. The CDR3 bases are TGTGCCAGCAGTTTAGGGCGGGAAGCTTTCTTT. Its translation is CASSLGREAFF.